Below, 2 T cell receptor beta chains from the same sample are listed, as sequenced in a study of cytomegalovirus exposure and HLA in healthy donors. This PCR relied on a set of 60 Vbeta primers and 13 Jbeta primers. Profiling relied on immunoSEQ multiplex PCR, and the TCRdb table lists in-frame clones only, not all of them. The table shows about 97,000 clones, with about 80% occurring only once. The sequenced sample was PBMCs. The receptors derive from a man in his forties in good health and CMV-seronegative.

The V and J genes are TRBV5-1 and TRBJ2-5, with a tentative D call TRBD2 (5 bases). The CDR3 consists of 14 residues. CDR1 is SGHRS, CDR2 YFSETQ, per germline. Trimming removed 2 bases from V and 1 base from J, with 9 bases in between. The CDR3 nucleotides read TGCGCCAGCAGCTTAGGAGGAGCCCAAGAGACCCAGTACTTC. Translating gives CASSLGGAQETQYF. The full variable domain, completed using reference TRBV5-1 and TRBJ2-5, is KAGVTQTPRYLIKTRGQQVTLSCSPISGHRSVSWYQQTPGQGLQFLFEYFSETQRNKGNFPGRFSGRQFSNSRSEMNVSTLELGDSALYLCASSLGGAQETQYFGPGTRLLVL.

This chain joins TRBV21-1 and TRBJ1-2. TRBV21-1 is given as a pseudogene. The CDR3 covers 14 residues. CDR3 in amino acids: CASSMWRANYGYTF. The DNA for the CDR3 is TGTGCCAGCAGCATGTGGAGGGCGAACTATGGCTACACCTTC.